This section outlines one T cell receptor beta chain sequence together with its context. Its matching antigen is unknown. No conserved phenylalanine or tryptophan is present at the end of the CDR3, so a read error is the likely explanation. Trimming left V 3 bases short and J 1 base short, with 25 bases between. The germline V gene encodes CDR1 GTSNPN and CDR2 SVGIG (reference sequence). The CDR3 spans 19 residues. The approximately 17-34 mg bulk tissue piece was not sorted before simultaneous RNA and DNA extraction. The cohort consisted of patients whose primary liver carcinoma was surgically resected. Per tumor, sampling covered five separate regions. This entry belongs to a study of tumor-infiltrating lymphocytes in primary liver carcinoma. Study context: Tumors measured about 4 to 11 cm and were stage T1-T3 N0M0.

From roughly 470 ng total RNA, TCR beta cDNA was generated with a primer in the constant region. The TCR beta library was amplified through three nested multiplex PCR rounds in a modified ARM-PCR procedure. Running 9 to 11 cycles apiece, the first two PCR rounds relied on TRBV1-TRBV30 forward primers together with a C-beta reverse primer. Each CDR3 protein gets one entry after TCRdb re-called the multiplex PCR reads with MiXCR. The sample lists fewer than 110,000 distinct CDR3 sequences; around 73% were seen once. Findings and limits, study-wide: The overlap of tumor-adjacent and tumor-blood pairs was smaller than that of tumor region pairs.

The chain couples TRBV30 to TRBJ2-1, with D tentatively TRBD2 (5 bases). This clonotype originated in a woman in her fifties or sixties with primary liver carcinoma and hepatitis B virus infection. Sequenced material: liver tumor tissue from sampling region 2. Subset meaning: tumor region T2, inferior pole. The CDR3 sequence: CAWRAIGPAVTGSYNEQFS. CDR3 coding DNA: TGTGCCTGGAGAGCTATAGGACCCGCGGTGACGGGGTCCTACAATGAGCAGTTCTCC.